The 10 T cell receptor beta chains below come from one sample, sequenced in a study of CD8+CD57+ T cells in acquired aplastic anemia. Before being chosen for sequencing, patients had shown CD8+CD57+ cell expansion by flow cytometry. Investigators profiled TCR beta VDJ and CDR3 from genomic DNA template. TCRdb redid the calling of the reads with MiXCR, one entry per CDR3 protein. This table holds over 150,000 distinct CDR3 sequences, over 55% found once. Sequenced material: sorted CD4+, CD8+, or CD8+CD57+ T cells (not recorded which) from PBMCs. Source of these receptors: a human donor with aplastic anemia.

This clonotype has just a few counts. The CDR3 DNA reads TGTGCCAGCAGCTCCTACAGGGGGCGAGGCACTGAAGCTTTCTTT. It is translated as CASSSYRGRGTEAFF. The gene calls are TRBV7-6 and TRBJ1-1, with TRBD1 identical over 9 bases. Per germline, CDR1 SGHVS and CDR2 FNYEAQ. This CDR3 is 15 amino acids long. The junction had 7 bases not matched to a gene; V was cut back by 4 bases and J by 4 bases.

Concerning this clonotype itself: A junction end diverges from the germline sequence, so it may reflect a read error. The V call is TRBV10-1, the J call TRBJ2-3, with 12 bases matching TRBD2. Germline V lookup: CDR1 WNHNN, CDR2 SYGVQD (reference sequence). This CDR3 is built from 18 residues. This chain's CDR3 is CASSGGLAGSNNRDTQYF. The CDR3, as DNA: TGCGCCAGCAGTGGTGGACTAGCGGGATCCAACAACCGGGATACGCAGTACTTT.

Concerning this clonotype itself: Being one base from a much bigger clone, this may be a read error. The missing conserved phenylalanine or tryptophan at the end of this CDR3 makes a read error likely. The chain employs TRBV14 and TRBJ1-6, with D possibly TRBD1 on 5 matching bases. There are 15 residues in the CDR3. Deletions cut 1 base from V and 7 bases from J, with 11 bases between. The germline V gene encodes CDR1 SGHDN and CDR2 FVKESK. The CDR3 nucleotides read TGTGCCAGCAGCCAAGGGGGGGTGCGGAATTCACCCCTCCACTCT. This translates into CASSQGGVRNSPLHS.

Written as DNA, the CDR3 is TGCAGTGCTAGGGGACAGGACCAGAGCCTGGGCGGGGAGCTGTTTTTT. Amino acids: CSARGQDQSLGGELFF. V and J are TRBV20-1 and TRBJ2-2, with 8 bases aligning to TRBD1. The CDR3 length is 16 residues. Per germline, CDR1 DFQATT and CDR2 SNEGSKA (reference sequence). Trimming at V came to 3 bases and at J to 7 bases, leaving 13 bases not matched to a gene.

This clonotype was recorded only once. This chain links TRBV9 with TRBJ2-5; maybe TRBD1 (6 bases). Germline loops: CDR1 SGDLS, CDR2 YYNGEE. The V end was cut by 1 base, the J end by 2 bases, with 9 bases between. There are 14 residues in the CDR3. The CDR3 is CASSVTGWQETQYF. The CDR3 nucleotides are TGTGCCAGCAGCGTAACAGGGTGGCAAGAGACCCAGTACTTC.

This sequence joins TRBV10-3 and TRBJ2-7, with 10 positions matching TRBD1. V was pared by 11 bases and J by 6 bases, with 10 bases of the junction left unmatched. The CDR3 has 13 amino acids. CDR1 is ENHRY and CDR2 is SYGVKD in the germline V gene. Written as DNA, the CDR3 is TGTGCCTCCAAGGACAGGGGGGGGGGCGAGCAGTACTTC. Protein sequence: CASKDRGGGEQYF.

The CDR3 DNA sequence: TGTGCCAGCAGTGAATGGGGCAGGTACTACGAGCAGTACTTC. Amino acid sequence: CASSEWGRYYEQYF. This sequence joins TRBV25-1 and TRBJ2-7; perhaps TRBD1 as D (5 bases). V lost 1 base and J 3 bases, leaving 10 bases between the germline ends. Germline-derived CDR1 and CDR2 are MGHDK and SYGVNS. This CDR3 contains 14 residues.

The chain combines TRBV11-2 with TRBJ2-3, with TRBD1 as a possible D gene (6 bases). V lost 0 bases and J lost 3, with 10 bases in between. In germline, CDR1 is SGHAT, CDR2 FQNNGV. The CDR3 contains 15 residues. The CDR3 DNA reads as TGTGCCAGCAGCTTAGAGATACAGGGTACAGATACGCAGTATTTT. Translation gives CASSLEIQGTDTQYF.

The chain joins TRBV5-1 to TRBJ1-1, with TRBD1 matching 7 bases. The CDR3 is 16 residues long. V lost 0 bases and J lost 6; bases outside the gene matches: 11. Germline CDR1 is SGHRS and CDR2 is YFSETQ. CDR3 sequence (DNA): TGCGCCAGCAGCTTGGTTGGACAGGTCGGAGCCGCTGAAGCTTTCTTT. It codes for CASSLVGQVGAAEAFF.

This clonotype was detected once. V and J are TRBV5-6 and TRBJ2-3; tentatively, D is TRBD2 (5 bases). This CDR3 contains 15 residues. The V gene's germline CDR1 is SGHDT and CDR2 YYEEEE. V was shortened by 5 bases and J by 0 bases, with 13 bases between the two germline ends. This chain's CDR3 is CASRSGKGSTDTQYF. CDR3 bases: TGTGCCAGCAGGTCGGGGAAAGGGAGCACAGATACGCAGTATTTT.